The rows below give T cell receptor beta chains drawn from one sample of a study of CD4 T cells in relation to SARS-CoV-2 and coronaviruses. Produced via immunoSEQ multiplex PCR; TCRdb's table is partial and in-frame only. Of some 65,000 clones listed, 80% to 90% are singletons. The sample consisted of memory CD4+ T cells from PBMCs. Every receptor here comes from a human donor in good health. The CDR3 runs from the conserved cysteine through the conserved F or W. D genes are given only for firm matches. The size entry is marked missing in some rows and otherwise reads once, few, many or a size class.

V gene	D gene	clone size	J gene	CDR3 protein	CDR3 DNA
TRBV5-6	TRBD1	-	TRBJ1-1	CASSRDSGSIGTEAFF	TGTGCCAGCAGCAGGGACAGCGGATCGATCGGCACTGAAGCTTTCTTT
TRBV5-1	-	-	TRBJ1-1	CASSLSQNTEAFF	TGCGCCAGCAGCTTGTCTCAGAACACTGAAGCTTTCTTT
TRBV10-3	-	-	TRBJ2-7	CAISVSGEVSYEQYF	TGTGCCATCAGTGTTTCGGGGGAGGTCTCCTACGAGCAGTACTTC
TRBV6-5	TRBD2	-	TRBJ2-1	CASRSPGTSDGEQFF	TGTGCCAGCAGAAGCCCCGGGACTAGCGATGGTGAGCAGTTCTTC
TRBV5-1	TRBD1	-	TRBJ2-1	CASSLDRTGGYNEQFF	TGCGCCAGCAGCTTGGATCGGACAGGGGGCTACAATGAGCAGTTCTTC
TRBV5-4	-	-	TRBJ2-3	CASREGSDTQYF	TGTGCCAGCAGGGAGGGGTCAGATACGCAGTATTTT
TRBV18	-	once	TRBJ2-1	CASSPPGDKGNEQFF	TGTGCCAGCTCACCACCCGGGGATAAGGGCAATGAGCAGTTCTTC
TRBV7-3	-	-	TRBJ2-3	CASSSHVTDTQYF	TGTGCCAGCAGCTCACACGTAACAGATACGCAGTATTTT
TRBV7-7	-	-	TRBJ2-1	CASSPGLEYNEQFF	TGTGCCAGCAGCCCCGGACTGGAATACAATGAGCAGTTCTTC
TRBV11-3	TRBD2	-	TRBJ2-7	CASSLSGASFGEQYF	TGTGCCAGCAGCTTAAGCGGGGCATCCTTCGGAGAGCAGTACTTC
TRBV5-1	TRBD1	once	TRBJ2-1	CASSWASGTAVEQFF	TGCGCCAGCAGCTGGGCTTCCGGGACAGCCGTGGAGCAGTTCTTC
TRBV28	TRBD1	few	TRBJ1-2	CASRDRGSDGYTF	TGTGCCAGCAGAGACAGGGGGAGCGATGGCTACACCTTC
TRBV3-1/TRBV3-2	-	-	TRBJ1-6	CASSPQANSPLHF	TGTGCCAGCAGCCCCCAGGCGAATTCACCCCTCCACTTT
TRBV29-1	-	-	TRBJ2-1	CSVEDMKASGFYNEQFF	TGCAGCGTTGAAGATATGAAAGCCTCGGGGTTCTACAATGAGCAGTTCTTC
TRBV2	TRBD2	-	TRBJ2-3	CASSLAGGTDTQYF	TGTGCCAGCAGTTTAGCGGGAGGTACAGATACGCAGTATTTT
TRBV2	TRBD1	-	TRBJ1-4	CASRAGTGDEKLFF	TGTGCCAGCAGAGCCGGGACAGGGGACGAAAAACTGTTTTTT
TRBV28	TRBD1	-	TRBJ2-7	CASSFSGTGGGEQYF	TGTGCCAGCAGTTTTTCCGGGACAGGGGGCGGCGAGCAGTACTTC
TRBV29-1	-	-	TRBJ2-5	CSVVRTGRGAAQYF	TGCAGCGTTGTTAGGACAGGCCGGGGGGCGGCCCAGTACTTC
TRBV7-8	TRBD2	once	TRBJ2-3	CASNRLAGGRGDTQYF	TGTGCCAGCAATCGCCTAGCGGGGGGGCGGGGAGATACGCAGTATTTT
TRBV9	-	-	TRBJ1-1	CASSVDPVSNTEAFF	TGTGCCAGCAGCGTAGATCCGGTCTCAAACACTGAAGCTTTCTTT
TRBV6-8	TRBD1	-	TRBJ1-5	CASDRERRADQPQHF	TGTGCCAGCGACAGGGAACGGAGGGCGGATCAGCCCCAGCATTTT
TRBV15	-	-	TRBJ2-7	CATSRDVGEEQYF	TGTGCCACCAGCAGAGATGTAGGGGAAGAGCAGTACTTC
TRBV10-1	-	-	TRBJ2-1	CASSESGANEQFF	TGCGCCAGCAGTGAGTCAGGGGCGAATGAGCAGTTCTTC
TRBV5-1	-	-	TRBJ1-2	CASSAGTGAGYTF	TGCGCCAGCAGCGCCGGGACGGGTGCGGGCTACACCTTC
TRBV28	-	-	TRBJ1-5	CASSLVPNRRGNQPQHF	TGTGCCAGCAGTTTGGTCCCGAATCGACGGGGCAATCAGCCCCAGCATTTT
TRBV7-7	TRBD1	-	TRBJ2-1	CASSLEGTGSHEQFF	TGTGCCAGCAGCTTAGAGGGGACAGGGAGTCATGAGCAGTTCTTC
TRBV10-3	-	-	TRBJ2-2	CAIGQEQNTGELFF	TGTGCCATTGGACAAGAACAAAACACCGGGGAGCTGTTTTTT
TRBV5-1	-	-	TRBJ2-7	CASSLVTGQQYF	TGCGCCAGCAGCTTGGTTACAGGTCAGCAGTACTTC
TRBV24-1	-	-	TRBJ2-2	CATSDFRQVTGELFF	TGTGCCACCAGTGATTTTAGGCAGGTCACCGGGGAGCTGTTTTTT
TRBV5-4	-	-	TRBJ2-7	CASSSRTAGSYEQYF	TGTGCCAGCAGCTCGCGGACAGCGGGATCCTACGAGCAGTACTTC
TRBV6-2/TRBV6-3	TRBD1	-	TRBJ1-6	CASSKAGTGGGNSPLHF	TGTGCCAGCAGTAAAGCCGGGACAGGGGGCGGGAATTCACCCCTCCACTTT
TRBV9	TRBD2	-	TRBJ2-5	CASSVGAGPETQYF	TGTGCCAGCAGCGTAGGAGCGGGACCGGAGACCCAGTACTTC